This is a list of T cell receptor beta chains from one sample in a study of CD8 T cells in ankylosing spondylitis. TCRdb ran MiXCR on the 5' RACE reads and lists one entry per CDR3 protein. The data contain around 340,000 distinct CDR3 sequences, around 15% of them seen just once; the ten biggest clones take up 1.1%. The source material was blood, either unsorted or a sorted T cell fraction (not recorded which). The receptors were sampled from a male donor with ankylosing spondylitis or in good health (not recorded which). The CDR3 runs from the conserved cysteine through the conserved F or W. A D gene is named only where the DNA matches it firmly. The size entry is marked missing in some rows and otherwise reads once, few, many or a size class.

TRBJ2-1,few,TRBD1,TRBV11-3,CASSLSTTGQGGF,TGTGCCAGCAGCTTATCGACGACAGGGCAAGGTGGCTTC
TRBJ2-7,.,.,TRBV20-1,CSASGTERTYEQYF,TGCAGTGCTTCCGGGACCGAAAGGACCTACGAGCAGTACTTC
TRBJ2-1,few,TRBD2,TRBV20-1,CSARDRGLAADEQFF,TGCAGTGCTAGAGATCGTGGACTAGCAGCCGATGAGCAGTTCTTC
TRBJ1-5,.,.,TRBV11-2,CASSLDWTQPQHF,TGTGCCAGCAGCTTAGATTGGACTCAGCCCCAGCATTTT
TRBJ1-6,few,.,TRBV2,CASSVYGKSPLHF,TGTGCCAGCAGTGTATACGGGAAATCACCCCTCCACTTT
TRBJ2-3,.,.,TRBV7-9,CASRTGGGFTDTQYF,TGTGCCAGCAGAACCGGTGGGGGATTCACAGATACGCAGTATTTT
TRBJ2-5,.,TRBD1,TRBV7-9,CASSRTGVFIETQYF,TGTGCCAGCAGCCGGACAGGGGTTTTCATAGAGACCCAGTACTTC
TRBJ2-1,few,.,TRBV14,CASSPRLGWYNEQFF,TGTGCCAGCAGCCCACGATTAGGATGGTACAATGAGCAGTTCTTC
TRBJ2-5,.,TRBD2,TRBV4-2,CASSQGVGGKLQETQYF,TGTGCCAGCAGCCAAGGGGTGGGAGGGAAACTCCAAGAGACCCAGTACTTC
TRBJ1-2,few,TRBD1,TRBV29-1,CSVGGQGTVGYTF,TGCAGCGTTGGAGGACAGGGAACGGTTGGCTACACCTTC
TRBJ2-1,few,.,TRBV5-1,CASSLESAGVLFF,TGCGCCAGCAGCTTGGAATCGGCGGGTGTTCTGTTCTTC
TRBJ1-3,few,.,TRBV18,CASSPNQAGNTIYF,TGTGCCAGCTCACCAAATCAAGCGGGAAACACCATATATTTT
TRBJ2-3,few,.,TRBV5-5,CASSLLGGGPSTDTQYF,TGTGCCAGCAGCTTGCTGGGCGGAGGTCCTAGCACAGATACGCAGTATTTT
TRBJ2-3,few,TRBD1,TRBV18,CASSPLWQGARDTQYF,TGTGCCAGCTCACCGTTGTGGCAGGGGGCGCGGGATACGCAGTATTTT
TRBJ2-1,.,TRBD2,TRBV2,CASKPLSGRAHEQFF,TGTGCCAGCAAACCTCTAAGCGGGAGGGCCCATGAGCAGTTCTTC
TRBJ2-1,.,.,TRBV5-1,CASSWTDYNEQFF,TGCGCCAGCAGTTGGACAGACTACAATGAGCAGTTCTTC
TRBJ2-1,.,TRBD1,TRBV5-4,CASGRTGGNEQFF,TGTGCCAGCGGCCGCACAGGGGGCAATGAGCAGTTCTTC
TRBJ2-1,.,TRBD1,TRBV12-3/TRBV12-4,CASKLGQGSYNEQFF,TGTGCCAGCAAACTTGGACAGGGCTCCTACAATGAGCAGTTCTTC
TRBJ2-4,.,TRBD1,TRBV4-2,CASSPPGGAKNIQYF,TGTGCCAGCAGCCCCCCAGGGGGAGCCAAAAACATTCAGTACTTC
TRBJ2-6,.,.,TRBV7-9,CASSHREGVLTF,TGTGCCAGCAGCCACCGGGAAGGCGTCCTGACTTTC
TRBJ2-7,.,TRBD1,TRBV30,CAWSGKETGFYEQYF,TGTGCCTGGAGTGGTAAGGAGACAGGGTTTTACGAGCAGTACTTC
TRBJ1-1,.,TRBD1,TRBV5-1,CASSGQGAITEAFF,TGCGCCAGCAGCGGACAGGGGGCGATTACTGAAGCTTTCTTT
TRBJ1-2,.,.,TRBV12-3/TRBV12-4,CASSLGRARDYGYTF,TGTGCCAGCAGTTTAGGAAGAGCGCGTGACTATGGCTACACCTTC
TRBJ1-3,few,.,TRBV6-5,CASSYSLGLVGSGNTIYF,TGTGCCAGCAGTTACTCCTTGGGACTAGTAGGCTCTGGAAACACCATATATTTT
TRBJ1-1,few,.,TRBV6-1,CASSRGGNLNTEAFF,TGCGCCAGCAGCCGGGGGGGGAATTTGAACACTGAAGCTTTCTTT
TRBJ1-4,few,TRBD1,TRBV5-1,CASSFSQGDEKLFF,TGCGCCAGCAGCTTCTCACAGGGGGATGAAAAACTGTTTTTT